This TCR beta chain was sequenced for a study of preoperative IRX-2 immunotherapy in early breast cancer. Treatment described: preoperative locoregional IRX-2 cytokine immunotherapy. Patients received preoperative, locoregional IRX-2 cytokine immunotherapy in a phase Ib study. The assay was immunoSEQ multiplex PCR, and TCRdb's table has in-frame clones only and misses some. The sample lists some 59,000 clones, 94% occurring once. Germline V gene lookup returns CDR1 LNHDA and CDR2 SQIVND (reference sequence). This CDR3 comprises 15 residues. Deletions cut 3 bases from V and 7 bases from J, with 16 bases between.

The origin of this receptor is a human donor with breast cancer. The J gene is TRBJ1-5, the V gene TRBV19, with a weak D call TRBD1 (6 bases). Sampling was carried out from a patient treated with IRX-2 immunotherapy. As DNA, the CDR3 is TGTGCCAGTAGTATTGTGGCAGGGGCTGGACAGCCCCAGCATTTT. This sequence encodes CASSIVAGAGQPQHF.